Below, one T cell receptor beta chain is given with its context. Antigen specificity is unknown. The sample belongs to a study of blood T cells in healthy people across ages. Study-wide results and caveats: Diversity figures derived from one million T cells were judged to underestimate the true value. Getting older went along with TCR beta diversity per million T cells dropping roughly linearly.

The second PCR ran roughly 7 to 11 cycles with a sample-barcoded 5' primer and J-beta primers. From the 5' RACE reads, TCRdb called clonotypes with MiXCR, one entry per CDR3 protein. The sample holds hundreds of thousands of distinct CDR3 sequences, around 49% seen once. Caucasian, healthy and from Russia, the donors were aged between roughly 6 and 100. Per the germline V gene, CDR1 is DFQATT and CDR2 is SNEGSKA (reference sequence). Trimming left V 1 base short and J 6 bases short, with 14 bases between. The CDR3 is 14 residues long. Sequenced input: blood. This receptor was taken from a woman in her fifties or sixties in good health. The gene calls are TRBV20-1 and TRBJ2-3, with D perhaps matching TRBD2 (5 bases). CDR3 in amino acids: CSARVSGRVDTQYF. As DNA, the CDR3 is TGCAGTGCTAGAGTGTCCGGGCGGGTCGATACGCAGTATTTT.